This T cell receptor beta chain is from a study of beta chain features in type 1 diabetes. For the study at large: Age, gender, cell numbers and subset yield matched between patients and controls. Regarding the study as a whole: When Type 1 diabetes patients were examined, their TCRB CDR3s proved moderately but significantly shorter in all four CD4+ subsets.

This clone came up a few times. Its antigen remains unidentified. Germline-derived CDR1 and CDR2 are SGDLS and YYNGEE. V lost 3 bases, J lost 6 bases, and 20 bases lay in between. The CDR3 runs to 16 residues. Since all of the isolated RNA was reverse transcribed, expressed TCRB transcripts were what got sequenced. There were about 3.6 million reads on average in the naive, central memory and regulatory T cell samples. Produced via immunoSEQ multiplex PCR; TCRdb's table is partial and in-frame only. The table includes around 310,000 clones, around 10% detected once. This clonotype was obtained from a woman in her 30s in good health. This chain joins TRBV9 and TRBJ2-3, with D tentatively TRBD1 (6 bases). Source material: naive CD4+ T cells from blood. The CDR3 DNA sequence: TGTGCCAGCAGCGAACACGGACCCACAGGGTTGGATACGCAGTATTTT. Amino acids: CASSEHGPTGLDTQYF.